What follows are 26 T cell receptor beta chains derived from one specimen sequenced in a study of T-cell memory formation after mild COVID-19. TCRdb itself ran the 5' RACE reads through MiXCR, one entry per CDR3 protein. The sample carries under 450,000 distinct CDR3 sequences, around a fifth recorded once. Sequenced: PBMCs or a T cell subset sorted from them (not recorded which). All receptors come from a man aged 18 to 30 who had mild COVID-19 (a few samples of this study predate the infection). Cell type and time point are not known.

This sequence joins TRBV7-3 and TRBJ2-2; TRBD1 aligns across 9 bases. Germline CDR1 SGHTA, CDR2 FQGTGA. V lost 1 base, J lost 4 bases, and 13 bases stayed unmatched. The CDR3 is 19 amino acids. The CDR3 spells CASSLRPPRDRVGTGELFF. CDR3 nucleotide sequence: TGTGCCAGCAGCTTAAGGCCTCCCCGGGACAGGGTCGGCACCGGGGAGCTGTTTTTT.

The chain links TRBV5-6 to TRBJ1-5; D is ambiguous. The CDR3 covers 13 residues. From germline, CDR1 is SGHDT and CDR2 YYEEEE. V was clipped by 5 bases and J by 3 bases, with 9 bases between them. The CDR3 spells CASSFDLNQPQHF. For the CDR3, the DNA is TGTGCCAGCAGTTTTGATCTCAATCAGCCCCAGCATTTT.

This clonotype turned up a few times. The chain joins TRBV6-6 to TRBJ2-2; perhaps TRBD1 as D (7 bases). The ends were cut back, 7 bases at V and 7 bases at J, with 16 bases in the middle. Looked up from germline, CDR1 is MNHNY and CDR2 is SVGAGI (reference sequence). The CDR3 extends over 14 amino acids. The CDR3 reads CASNTQGGGGELFF. In nucleotides, the CDR3 is TGTGCCAGCAACACGCAGGGGGGTGGCGGGGAGCTGTTTTTT.

The chain joins TRBV7-2 to TRBJ2-3, with a weak D call TRBD2 (7 bases). The CDR3 extends over 16 amino acids. The germline CDR1 and CDR2 sequences are SGHTA and FQGNSA. The V end lost 0 bases, the J end lost 1 base, and 11 bases lay between the germline ends. The CDR3 loop reads CASSLAAGAGTDTQYF. In nucleotides, the CDR3 is TGTGCCAGCAGCTTAGCGGCGGGGGCCGGCACAGATACGCAGTATTTT.

This clonotype occurred a few times. The rearrangement joins TRBV7-9 to TRBJ2-1; a possible D gene is TRBD1 (6 bases). There are 14 residues in the CDR3. Trimming removed 7 bases at V and 4 bases at J, with 14 bases between. The germline V gene encodes CDR1 SEHNR and CDR2 FQNEAQ (reference sequence). CDR3 protein: CASTTGKIYNEQFF. For the CDR3, the DNA is TGTGCCAGCACCACAGGGAAAATTTACAATGAGCAGTTCTTC.

The rearrangement uses TRBV6-5 and TRBJ1-1; D perhaps matches TRBD1 (5 bases). Germline assignment: CDR1 MNHEY and CDR2 SVGAGI. V shed 5 bases and J shed 4 bases, with 14 bases lying between them. The CDR3 spans 14 residues. CDR3 in amino acids: CASSPRWGGTEAFF. In DNA form, the CDR3 reads TGTGCCAGCAGTCCCCGGTGGGGGGGCACTGAAGCTTTCTTT.

This clonotype came up a few times. V usage is TRBV28 and J usage is TRBJ1-1, with TRBD1 as a possible D gene (6 bases). The CDR3 has 15 amino acids. Germline CDR1 MDHEN, CDR2 SYDVKM. Trimming stripped 3 bases from V and 4 bases from J, with 15 bases between. CDR3 sequence: CASSFMQGMATEAFF. In DNA form, the CDR3 reads TGTGCCAGCAGTTTCATGCAGGGGATGGCCACTGAAGCTTTCTTT.

The chain links TRBV3-1 to TRBJ2-2; TRBD1 aligns across 8 bases. The CDR3 length is 17 residues. Germline values: CDR1 LGHDT, CDR2 YNNKEL (reference sequence). Losses at the gene ends were 0 bases for V and 4 bases for J; bases not matched to a gene: 7. The CDR3 loop reads CASSQDSRTGFTGELFF. The CDR3, as DNA: TGTGCCAGCAGCCAAGATTCGCGGACAGGGTTCACCGGGGAGCTGTTTTTT.

This clonotype was found a few times. This chain uses TRBV28 with TRBJ1-1; D not certain. Germline V gene lookup returns CDR1 MDHEN and CDR2 SYDVKM. The CDR3 contains 15 residues. Trimming stripped 7 bases from V and 4 bases from J, with 19 bases between. CDR3 protein: CASIPITLSRTEAFF. CDR3 nucleotide sequence: TGTGCCAGCATCCCTATTACGCTTAGCCGCACTGAAGCTTTCTTT. The variable domain in full, completed from reference TRBV28 and TRBJ1-1, reads DVKVTQSSRYLVKRTGEKVFLECVQDMDHENMFWYRQDPGLGLRLIYFSYDVKMKEKGDIPEGYSVSREKKERFSLILESASTNQTSMYLCASIPITLSRTEAFFGQGTRLTVV.

The chain couples TRBV12-3 or TRBV12-4 to TRBJ2-5; TRBD2 agrees at 7 bases. CDR3 length: 14 residues. Trimming took 3 bases from V and 5 from J; bases not matched to a gene: 6. The CDR3 DNA follows: TGTGCCAGCAGTTTGGTGGGGGGGAGGGAGACCCAGTACTTC. Translating gives CASSLVGGRETQYF.

This clonotype was recorded a few times. The chain links TRBV28 to TRBJ1-5, with 8 bases aligning to TRBD1. CDR3 length: 15 residues. Germline assignment: CDR1 MDHEN and CDR2 SYDVKM. V was clipped by 8 bases and J by 1 base; unmatched bases: 7. The CDR3 is CASRQGALSNQPQHF. CDR3 DNA sequence: TGTGCCAGCCGTCAGGGGGCGCTCAGCAATCAGCCCCAGCATTTT.

In its sample, this clonotype was seen many times. The chain couples TRBV5-1 to TRBJ1-1; D remains unclear. The V gene's germline CDR1 is SGHRS and CDR2 YFSETQ. This CDR3 has 14 amino acids. Trimming took 4 bases from V and 3 from J, leaving 13 bases between them. CDR3 sequence reads: CASSLDLRDTEAFF. As DNA, the CDR3 is TGCGCCAGCAGCCTAGACTTACGGGACACTGAAGCTTTCTTT.

This clonotype turned up a few times. The chain uses TRBV28 and TRBJ2-1, with TRBD2 matching over 9 bases. The trim removed 7 bases at V and 7 bases at J, leaving 11 bases unmatched. The V gene's germline CDR1 is MDHEN and CDR2 SYDVKM. This CDR3 has 15 amino acids. As DNA, the CDR3 is TGTGCCAGCATTCTTAGCGGGGGTGCGCCTAATGAGCAGTTCTTC. Protein product: CASILSGGAPNEQFF.

In nucleotides, the CDR3 is TGTGCCATCAGTGATGAAGCGGGAAAGCGCCTGTACGAGCAGTACTTC. This gives the protein CAISDEAGKRLYEQYF. This chain links TRBV10-3 with TRBJ2-7; 7 positions match TRBD2. CDR3 length equals 16 residues. Germline CDR1 is ENHRY and CDR2 is SYGVKD. Losses at the gene ends were 3 bases for V and 4 bases for J; bases not matched to a gene: 12.

The V gene is TRBV10-3, the J gene TRBJ1-1; D not certain. The germline gives CDR1 ENHRY, CDR2 SYGVKD. The ends were cut back, 3 bases at V and 3 bases at J, with 11 bases in the middle. The CDR3 covers 14 residues. For the CDR3, the DNA is TGTGCCATCAGTGAACGGGGAGCAGACACTGAAGCTTTCTTT. It specifies CAISERGADTEAFF.

The chain has TRBV6-6 and TRBJ2-7; no clear D gene. Looked up from germline, CDR1 is MNHNY and CDR2 is SVGAGI (reference sequence). This CDR3 contains 14 residues. Trimming removed 2 bases at V and 0 bases at J, with 8 bases between. DNA of the CDR3: TGTGCCAGCAGTTACGGCGTTCCCTCCTACGAGCAGTACGTC. Its protein is CASSYGVPSYEQYV.

The rearrangement uses TRBV5-1 and TRBJ2-3; 8 positions match TRBD2. V trimming: 1 base; J trimming: 2 bases; junction bases outside the gene matches: 6. This CDR3 comprises 16 residues. Germline CDR1 reads SGHRS; CDR2 reads YFSETQ. CDR3 residues: CASSLIAGNPTDTQYF. The CDR3 DNA follows: TGCGCCAGCAGCTTGATAGCGGGGAACCCCACAGATACGCAGTATTTT.

The rearrangement links TRBV7-6 to TRBJ2-2; tentative D call: TRBD1 (5 bases). Per the germline V gene, CDR1 is SGHVS and CDR2 is FNYEAQ. There are 16 residues in the CDR3. Trimming removed 2 bases at V and 3 bases at J, with 13 bases between. DNA for the CDR3: TGTGCCAGCAGCTTATATGGTGGGGCGGACACCGGGGAGCTGTTTTTT. Its translation: CASSLYGGADTGELFF.

This clonotype was seen a few times. DNA of the CDR3: TGCGCCAGCAGTCCCGGGACAGGGGCCTCCCTAACCACTGAAGCTTTCTTT. Its protein product is CASSPGTGASLTTEAFF. The J gene is TRBJ1-1, the V gene TRBV5-1; TRBD1 matches at 10 bases. The CDR3 has 17 amino acids. V trimming: 5 bases; J trimming: 4 bases; junction bases outside the gene matches: 14. Germline values: CDR1 SGHRS, CDR2 YFSETQ.

The chain links TRBV5-1 to TRBJ2-3; D remains unclear. The CDR3 sequence is 16 residues long. Germline lookup yields CDR1 SGHRS and CDR2 YFSETQ. V was trimmed by 0 bases and J by 0 bases, leaving 11 bases between them. The CDR3 here is CASSLADNPSTDTQYF. The CDR3, as DNA: TGCGCCAGCAGCTTGGCAGACAATCCAAGCACAGATACGCAGTATTTT.

This clonotype came up many times. This chain joins TRBV7-3 and TRBJ2-7, with 8 bases fitting TRBD1. V dropped 3 bases and J dropped 6; count of bases not matched to a gene: 4. The CDR3 consists of 13 residues. Looked up from germline, CDR1 is SGHTA and CDR2 is FQGTGA. DNA of the CDR3: TGTGCCAGCAGCTTCGGACAGGGAGGCGAGCAGTACTTC. Amino acids: CASSFGQGGEQYF. Together with reference TRBV7-3 and TRBJ2-7, the CDR3 gives the full variable domain: GAGVSQTPSNKVTEKGKYVELRCDPISGHTALYWYRQSLGQGPEFLIYFQGTGAADDSGLPNDRFFAVRPEGSVSTLKIQRTERGDSAVYLCASSFGQGGEQYFGPGTRLTVT.

V gene TRBV7-2 combines with J gene TRBJ1-1, with a possible D match to TRBD1 (5 bases). V gave up 1 base and J gave up 5 bases, with 20 bases separating them. Germline lookup yields CDR1 SGHTA and CDR2 FQGNSA. The CDR3 is 17 residues long. The CDR3: CASSLVSPGRAGTEAFF. The DNA for the CDR3 is TGTGCCAGCAGCTTAGTCTCCCCCGGCAGGGCAGGAACTGAAGCTTTCTTT.

This rearrangement joins TRBV7-2 to TRBJ2-3, with 7 bases identical to TRBD1. The junction had 6 bases not matched to a gene; V was cut back by 5 bases and J by 4 bases. Germline V gene sequence: CDR1 SGHTA, CDR2 FQGNSA. The CDR3 runs to 14 residues. The CDR3 DNA sequence: TGTGCCAGCAGCGTCGACAGGGCCCCAGATACGCAGTATTTT. Protein sequence: CASSVDRAPDTQYF.

This clonotype was seen a few times. This CDR3 reads CASSIHPGYEQYF. CDR3 DNA sequence: TGCGCCAGCAGCATTCATCCGGGATACGAGCAGTACTTC. The chain joins TRBV5-1 to TRBJ2-7; possible D gene TRBD2, 5 bases. V gave up 4 bases and J gave up 4 bases, with 12 bases separating them. CDR3 length equals 13 residues. Germline V gives CDR1 SGHRS, CDR2 YFSETQ.

This clonotype was found once. The chain combines TRBV9 with TRBJ1-2; D remains unclear. With 4 bases removed from V and 0 bases from J, the gap between germline ends came to 16 bases. The CDR3 spans 16 residues. Germline values: CDR1 SGDLS, CDR2 YYNGEE. The CDR3, as DNA: TGTGCCAGCAGCCGCTCGGGTACGGGAGCTAACTATGGCTACACCTTC. Encoded protein: CASSRSGTGANYGYTF.

The chain carries TRBV21-1 and TRBJ1-5. TRBV21-1 is a recognized pseudogene. The CDR3 spans 15 residues. The CDR3 coding sequence is TGTGCCAGCAGGGGGGTGTTGCACACCGATCAGCCCCAGCATTTT. Residues: CASRGVLHTDQPQHF.